This T cell receptor (beta chain) was sequenced for a study of CD8 T cells in Susac syndrome. Study-level points and caveats: Four to six Susac-specific public clones appeared in CD8+ TEMRA repertoires, and some 16 in total CD8+ repertoires.

RNA totalling about 0.45 to 1 ug underwent reverse transcription with random hexamers. MiXCR, applied by TCRdb to the immunoSEQ multiplex PCR reads, yields one record per CDR3 protein. This sample has some 97,000 distinct CDR3 sequences, with nearly 97% found just once. This clonotype was counted once. Its antigen is unidentified. V was clipped by 0 bases and J by 3 bases; unmatched bases: 8. The CDR3 runs 15 residues. The germline V gene encodes CDR1 DFQATT and CDR2 SNEGSKA (reference sequence). The genes are TRBV20-1 and TRBJ2-7; the match to TRBD1 covers 7 bases. This sequence was found in a human donor with Susac syndrome. Sequencing was performed on CD8+ T cells from PBMCs. The CDR3 here is CSARDTLGTDYEQYF. CDR3 coding DNA: TGCAGTGCTAGAGATACTCTAGGGACAGACTACGAGCAGTACTTC.